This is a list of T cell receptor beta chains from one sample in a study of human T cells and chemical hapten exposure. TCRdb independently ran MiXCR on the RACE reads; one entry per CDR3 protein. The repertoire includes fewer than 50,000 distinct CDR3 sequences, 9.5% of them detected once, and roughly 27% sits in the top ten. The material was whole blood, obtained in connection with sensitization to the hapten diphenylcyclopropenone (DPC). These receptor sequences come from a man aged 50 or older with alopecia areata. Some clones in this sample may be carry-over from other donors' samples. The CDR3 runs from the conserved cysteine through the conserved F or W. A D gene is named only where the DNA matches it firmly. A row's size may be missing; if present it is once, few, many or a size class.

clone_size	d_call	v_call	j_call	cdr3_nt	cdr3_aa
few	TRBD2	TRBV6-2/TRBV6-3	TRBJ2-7	TGTGCCAGCATATCCGGGACTACCGAGCAGTACTTC	CASISGTTEQYF
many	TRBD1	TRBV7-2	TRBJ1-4	TGTGCCAGCAGCTTAGCGGGGACAGGGAATGAAAAACTGTTTTTT	CASSLAGTGNEKLFF
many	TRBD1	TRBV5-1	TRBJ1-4	TGCGCCAGCAGCTTGGGGGGACAGGGGGCCCGAAAACTGTTTTTT	CASSLGGQGARKLFF
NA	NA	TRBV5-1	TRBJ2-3	TGCGCCAGCAGCTTGGAGAGCACAGATACGCAGTATTTT	CASSLESTDTQYF
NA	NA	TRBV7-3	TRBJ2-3	TGTGCCAGCAGCTTAACAGGAGGTCTTAGCACAGATACGCAGTATTTT	CASSLTGGLSTDTQYF
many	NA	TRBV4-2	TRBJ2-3	TGTGCCAGCAGCCAAGACAGGACCCGAAGCACAGATACGCAGTATTTT	CASSQDRTRSTDTQYF
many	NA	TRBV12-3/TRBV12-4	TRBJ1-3	TGTGCCAGCAGTTTACAGTCGAGCTCTGGAAACACCATATATTTT	CASSLQSSSGNTIYF
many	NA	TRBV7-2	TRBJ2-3	TGTGCCAGCAGCCCTCAAGGGTCCCCAGATACGCAGTATTTT	CASSPQGSPDTQYF
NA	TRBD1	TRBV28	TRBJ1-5	TGTGCCAGCAGCCCAGGGGGCCGAGGAAATCAGCCCCAGCATTTT	CASSPGGRGNQPQHF
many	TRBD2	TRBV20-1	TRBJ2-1	TGCAGTGCTGGCCCGGCGGCTAGCGGGAGTTACGAGCAGTTCTTC	CSAGPAASGSYEQFF
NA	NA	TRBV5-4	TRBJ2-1	TGTGCCAGCAGCTTGGTATTGGTGGATGAGCAGTTCTTC	CASSLVLVDEQFF
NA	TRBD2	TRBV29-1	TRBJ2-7	TGCAGCGTGATAGCGGGGGCCTACGAGCAGTACTTC	CSVIAGAYEQYF
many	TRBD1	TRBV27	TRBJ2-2	TGTGCCAGCAGTGGACGGGACAGGAGTATATCCACCGGGGAGCTGTTTTTT	CASSGRDRSISTGELFF
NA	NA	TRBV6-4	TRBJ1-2	TGTGCCAGCGTTGGGGGCTACACCTTC	CASVGGYTF
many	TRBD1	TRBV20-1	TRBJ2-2	TGCAGTGCTACTCCCGGGACAGGGGGCACCGGGGAGCTGTTTTTT	CSATPGTGGTGELFF
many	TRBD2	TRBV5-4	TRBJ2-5	TGTGCCAGCAGCTCGGTAGCGGGAGTCAATCAAGAGACCCAGTACTTC	CASSSVAGVNQETQYF
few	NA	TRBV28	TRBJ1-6	TGTGCCAGCGGAGGGAATAATTCACCCCTCCACTTT	CASGGNNSPLHF
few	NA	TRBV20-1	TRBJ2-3	TGCAGTGCGACAACTAGCAGAGAAGGCACAGATACGCAGTATTTT	CSATTSREGTDTQYF
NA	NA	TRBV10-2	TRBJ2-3	TGCGCCAGCAGTGGGGGGACCCCCTCGAACACAGATACGCAGTATTTT	CASSGGTPSNTDTQYF
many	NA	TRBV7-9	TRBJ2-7	TGTGCCAGCAGCTTAAGTCGGGGTAGCCACGAGCAGTACTTC	CASSLSRGSHEQYF
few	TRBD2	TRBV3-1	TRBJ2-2	TGTGCCAGCAGCCGACTAGCGGAGACCGGGGAGCTGTTTTTT	CASSRLAETGELFF
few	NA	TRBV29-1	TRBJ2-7	TGCAGCGCCGGCGGGCAGGGGGGTGCCTACGAGCAGTACTTC	CSAGGQGGAYEQYF
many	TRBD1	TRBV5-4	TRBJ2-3	TGTGCCAGCAGCCGACAGGGGCATACCGATACGCAGTATTTT	CASSRQGHTDTQYF
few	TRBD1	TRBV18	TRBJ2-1	TGTGCCAGCTCACGACAGGGATTGAGGTTCTTC	CASSRQGLRFF
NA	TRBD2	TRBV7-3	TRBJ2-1	TGTGCCAGCAGCTCCAAACTAGCGGGAGATCGTGATGAGCAGTTCTTC	CASSSKLAGDRDEQFF
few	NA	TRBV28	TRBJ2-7	TGTGCCAGCAGCCTACCCGGGACAAGCTCCTACGAGCAGTACTTC	CASSLPGTSSYEQYF
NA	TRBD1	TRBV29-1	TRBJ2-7	TGCAGCGTTGAAGGGGCAGGGGGTGAGCAGTACTTC	CSVEGAGGEQYF
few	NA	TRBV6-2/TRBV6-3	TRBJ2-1	TGTGCCACCAGACCCCAAAAGGGGGGTCTGTTCTTC	CATRPQKGGLFF
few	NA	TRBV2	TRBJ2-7	TGTGCCAGCAGGGAAGGGACACTCCCGTCCTACGAGCAGTACTTC	CASREGTLPSYEQYF
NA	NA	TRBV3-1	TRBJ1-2	TGTGCCAGCAGCCAAGGGAACAGGAAGGGCTACACCTTC	CASSQGNRKGYTF
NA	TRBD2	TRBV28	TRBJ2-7	TGTGCCAGCAGTTTATCCGCTAGCGGCTACGAGCAGTACTTC	CASSLSASGYEQYF
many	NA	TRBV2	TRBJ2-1	TGTGCCAGCAGTGAAATGAGGGTCAATGAGCAGTTCTTC	CASSEMRVNEQFF